The source of this TCR beta chain is a study of shared clonotypes between healthy human individuals. This CDR3 has 15 residues. After removal of 4 bases from V and 8 bases from J, the junction contained 8 bases not matched to a gene. Germline CDR1 reads SGDLS; CDR2 reads YYNGEE. CD45RO-negative, CCR7-positively selected cells formed the naive CD8 fraction, excluding terminally differentiated effector memory CD45RA+ cells. The protocol was immunoSEQ multiplex PCR, while the TCRdb copy is restricted to in-frame clones and leaves out a portion. The sample lists roughly 600,000 clones, roughly 98% occurring once.

The specimen sequenced was naive CD8+ T cells sorted from blood. The rearrangement uses TRBV9 and TRBJ2-1; 11 bases line up with TRBD2. This TCR came from a man aged 25 to 40 in good health. The CDR3 sequence is CASSFIAGGPYEQFF. The CDR3 region has the DNA TGTGCCAGCAGCTTCATAGCGGGAGGGCCCTATGAGCAGTTCTTC.